A single sample gave rise to the 3 T cell receptor beta chains below, sequenced in a study of blood T cells in healthy people across ages. A second about 7 to 12 cycle PCR used barcoded and J-beta primers. TCRdb re-analysed the 5' RACE reads in MiXCR, keeping a single row per CDR3 protein. The sample has roughly 550,000 distinct CDR3 sequences; less than 25% are singletons. This sample was also put to use in a study of T cells of mothers and their children.

The sequencing sample was made of blood. The receptors come from a boy between 10 and 17 years old in good health.

The chain uses TRBV6-5 and TRBJ2-1, with unresolved D. Trimming cost V 6 bases and J 8 bases, with 11 bases left between them. The germline V gene encodes CDR1 MNHEY and CDR2 SVGAGI. The CDR3 totals 12 residues. As DNA, the CDR3 is TGTGCCAGCAGCGCTGCGGCGGATGAGCAGTTCTTC. Protein: CASSAAADEQFF.

This clonotype has only a few counts. The chain joins TRBV28 to TRBJ2-7; TRBD1 agrees at 10 bases. From germline, CDR1 is MDHEN and CDR2 SYDVKM. The J segment lost 6 bases and the V segment lost 4 bases, leaving 6 bases of the junction unmatched. The CDR3 is 14 amino acids. This chain's CDR3 is CASSSRDRGGEQYF. The CDR3 DNA is TGTGCCAGCAGTTCCCGGGACAGGGGTGGCGAGCAGTACTTC.

Only a few counts were recorded for this clonotype. V is TRBV4-3 and J is TRBJ2-7; D possibly matches TRBD1 or TRBD2 (5 bases each). Germline-derived CDR1 and CDR2 are LGHNA and YSLEER. This CDR3 comprises 16 residues. V dropped 6 bases and J dropped 1 base, with 19 bases sitting between them. The DNA of the CDR3 is TGCGCCAGCAGTACTGATGAGGGGCAACGTTCCTACGAGCAGTACTTC. Translation: CASSTDEGQRSYEQYF.